This T cell receptor beta chain appears in the sequencing data of a study of shared clonotypes between healthy human individuals. This clone was observed once. Its specificity is not known. Different DNA sequences within this sample yield the same CDR3. The protocol was immunoSEQ multiplex PCR, while the TCRdb copy is restricted to in-frame clones and leaves out a portion. This sample carries hundreds of thousands of clones, about 96% of them seen once, and the ten largest clones take over 0.2%. Study-level points and caveats: A handful of donors had 4% to 5% of their naive CD4 clonotypes in common.

Naive CD8 cells comprised CD45RO-negative, CCR7-positively selected cells, excluding terminally differentiated effector memory CD45RA+ cells. The CDR3 totals 11 residues. Germline values: CDR1 SGHNT, CDR2 YYREEE (reference sequence). V was cut by 5 bases and J by 1 base, with 3 bases left in between. V usage is TRBV5-4 and J usage is TRBJ1-1; no clear D gene. This sequence originates from a man younger than 40 in good health. The sample consisted of naive CD8+ T cells sorted from blood. The CDR3 nucleotides are TGTGCCAGCAGGGGGAACACTGAAGCTTTCTTT. Its translation is CASRGNTEAFF.